The next 10 T cell receptor beta chains were all read from a single sample in a study of blood T cells in healthy people across ages. A second about 6 to 11 cycle PCR used barcoded and J-beta primers. A single record per CDR3 protein comes from TCRdb applying MiXCR to the 5' RACE reads. Of some 730,000 distinct CDR3 sequences detected, 22% appear once; the ten largest clones hold around 21%. Specimen: blood. The receptors originated from a man aged 65-85 years in good health.

V usage is TRBV29-1 and J usage is TRBJ1-3; tentatively, D is TRBD1 (5 bases). CDR1 is SQVTM and CDR2 is ANQGSEA in the germline V gene. Trimming cost V 5 bases and J 0 bases, with 8 bases left between them. The CDR3 consists of 13 residues. The CDR3 DNA sequence: TGCAGCGTTAGGACAAACTCTGGAAACACCATATATTTT. Amino acid sequence: CSVRTNSGNTIYF.

The V gene is TRBV5-1, the J gene TRBJ2-7; no clear D. This CDR3 region has 14 residues. The V end was cut by 0 bases, the J end by 2 bases, with 9 bases between. CDR1 and CDR2 from the germline V gene are SGHRS and YFSETQ. CDR3 loop: CASSLDGLTYEQYV. CDR3 DNA sequence: TGCGCCAGCAGCTTGGATGGGCTTACCTACGAGCAGTACGTC.

There are many counts of this clonotype. The V call is TRBV20-1, the J call TRBJ2-7; D may be TRBD1 (6 bases). Trimming took off 5 bases at V and 3 bases at J, with 11 bases between the two ends. CDR3 length: 12 residues. Germline lookup yields CDR1 DFQATT and CDR2 SNEGSKA (reference sequence). This CDR3 is CSAALGGYEQYF. CDR3 bases: TGCAGTGCTGCCCTAGGGGGCTACGAGCAGTACTTC.

The chain recombines TRBV20-1 with TRBJ1-5; 8 bases line up with TRBD1. Germline CDR1 reads DFQATT; CDR2 reads SNEGSKA (reference sequence). The CDR3 sequence is 13 residues long. The CDR3 reads CSHPGQGGQPQHF. The CDR3 DNA reads as TGCAGCCATCCAGGACAGGGCGGTCAGCCCCAGCATTTT.

This chain connects TRBV20-1 to TRBJ2-5, with 12 bases identical to TRBD2. V lost 6 bases to trimming and J lost 5 bases; unmatched junction nucleotides: 7. CDR1 is DFQATT, CDR2 SNEGSKA, per germline (reference sequence). CDR3 length: 14 amino acids. This CDR3 is CSAPRLAGVETQYF. For the CDR3, the DNA is TGCAGTGCACCCAGACTAGCGGGAGTGGAGACCCAGTACTTC.

A few counts support this clonotype. The chain uses TRBV5-5 and TRBJ2-2, with D uncertain. The V and J ends lost 2 bases and 1 base respectively, with 9 bases between them. The germline gives CDR1 SGHKS, CDR2 YYEKEE (reference sequence). The CDR3 has 15 amino acids. DNA of the CDR3: TGTGCCAGCAGCTTATGGTCAGGGAACACCGGGGAGCTGTTTTTT. This sequence encodes CASSLWSGNTGELFF.

This clonotype was seen only a few times. The CDR3 DNA follows: TGTGCCAGTAGTATTGGGGGGGCCTCCGTCTATGAGCAGTTCTTC. Translating gives CASSIGGASVYEQFF. This chain links TRBV19 with TRBJ2-5; maybe TRBD2 (7 bases). Gene TRBJ2-1 matches the end of the DNA better, so the J call may be wrong. CDR1 LNHDA and CDR2 SQIVND come from the germline V gene (reference sequence). The CDR3 runs 15 residues.

CDR3 sequence (DNA): TGTGCCAGCAGCTTAGAGGAGGGGCTAGCTTTCTTT. Amino acid sequence: CASSLEEGLAFF. The chain uses TRBV7-8 and TRBJ1-1; D is perhaps TRBD1 (5 bases). Germline CDR1 is SGHVS and CDR2 is FQNEAQ. Deletions cut 1 base from V and 10 bases from J, with 10 bases between. This CDR3 spans 12 amino acids.

This chain uses TRBV3-1 with TRBJ1-4; TRBD1 might be the D (5 bases). The V end was cut by 2 bases, the J end by 5 bases, with 9 bases between. This CDR3 region has 14 residues. Germline V gene lookup returns CDR1 LGHDT and CDR2 YNNKEL (reference sequence). The CDR3 nucleotides read TGTGCCAGCAGCCAATTGTGGGGCAATGAAAAACTGTTTTTT. Its protein product is CASSQLWGNEKLFF.

This clonotype was counted a few times. The V and J genes are TRBV6-2 or TRBV6-3 and TRBJ2-1, with TRBD1 matching 9 bases. With V trimmed by 6 bases and J by 2 bases, 11 bases remained unmatched. Germline V gene lookup returns CDR1 MNHEY and CDR2 SVGEGT. The CDR3 has 17 amino acids. The CDR3 DNA is TGTGCCAGCAGCCACGGGCCACGGACAGGGGCCTACAATGAGCAGTTCTTC. Amino acids: CASSHGPRTGAYNEQFF.